These T cell receptor beta chains were read from a single sample in a study of a mutant IDH1 vaccine in newly diagnosed glioma. These receptors have no known antigen. Data came from immunoSEQ multiplex PCR; TCRdb stores just in-frame clones and leaves some out. The sample contains about 55,000 clones, about 80% of which appear only once. The sample was PBMCs, taken from a glioma patient whose treatment included an IDH1 peptide vaccine. These receptors were taken from a middle-aged man with glioma. CDR3s include the opening cysteine and the closing phenylalanine or tryptophan. The D gene is left open where the match is weak. Rows may omit the clone size; those that give it use once, few, many or a size class.

d_call clone_size j_call v_call cdr3_nt cdr3_aa
TRBD2 . TRBJ2-1 TRBV4-2 TGTGCCAGCAGCGGTAGCGGGGGGCTTTACAATGAGCAGTTCTTC CASSGSGGLYNEQFF
. few TRBJ2-1 TRBV30 TGTGCCTGGAGAATAGACAGGCGCGTCCCCAATGAGCAGTTCTTC CAWRIDRRVPNEQFF
. . TRBJ1-1 TRBV4-1 TGCGCCAGCAGCCAAGCTGGACAAATAATCGGAGCTTTCTTT CASSQAGQIIGAFF
. once TRBJ2-7 TRBV19 TGTGCCAGTAGTATAGATATGGAGATGTACGAGCAGTACTTC CASSIDMEMYEQYF
. . TRBJ1-5 TRBV2 TGTGCCAGCGCTCTGGGTAGCAATCAGCCCCAGCATTTT CASALGSNQPQHF
TRBD2 . TRBJ2-5 TRBV7-9 TGTGCCAGCAGCGCCGCGGGACTAGGAGAAGAGACCCAGTACTTC CASSAAGLGEETQYF
. . TRBJ1-1 TRBV7-9 TGTGCCAGCAGCTTAGGAGAGTACAGGGCTGGTGGCACTGAAGCTTTCTTT CASSLGEYRAGGTEAFF
. once TRBJ1-5 TRBV6-1 TGTGCCAGCAGTGTGGGACGCGGACGCAATCAGCCCCAGCATTTT CASSVGRGRNQPQHF
. . TRBJ1-5 TRBV6-6 TGTGCCAGCAGTTCCGACGAGGGTCAGCCCCAGCATTTT CASSSDEGQPQHF
. once TRBJ2-3 TRBV19 TGTGCCAGTAATTCGGGGCGGGGAGCAGATACGCAGTATTTT CASNSGRGADTQYF
. medium-sized TRBJ2-7 TRBV27 TGTGCCAGCTCCTCGGGGGATTCCTACGAGCAGTACTTC CASSSGDSYEQYF
TRBD1 . TRBJ1-4 TRBV9 TGTGCCAGCAGCCCCGGGGACAGTAATGAAAAACTGTTTTTT CASSPGDSNEKLFF
. . TRBJ2-7 TRBV7-2 TGTGCCAGCAGCTTGATCAGGGCTGGCGAGCAGTACTTC CASSLIRAGEQYF
. . TRBJ2-1 TRBV25-1 TGTGCCAGCAGTGATTGGGGTGTCTACAATGAGCAGTTCTTC CASSDWGVYNEQFF
TRBD1 many TRBJ1-6 TRBV6-1 TGTGCCTCAACAGACAGGGGGGATTCACCCCTCCACTTT CASTDRGDSPLHF
TRBD1 . TRBJ1-2 TRBV2 TGTGCCAGCAGGAGGCAGGGGGACAGCTATGGCTACACCTTC CASRRQGDSYGYTF
. . TRBJ2-7 TRBV30 TGTGCCTGGATAAGCAGGGGAGCTCCTAATGAGCAGTACTTC CAWISRGAPNEQYF
. few TRBJ1-6 TRBV5-4 TGTGCCAGCAGCTTGGGATTCGGGAATTCACCCCTCCACTTT CASSLGFGNSPLHF
TRBD1 once TRBJ2-4 TRBV6-1 TGTGCCAGCAGTGCGGGACAGATACACCAAAACATTCAGTACTTC CASSAGQIHQNIQYF
. . TRBJ1-1 TRBV2 TGTGCCAGCAGTGAAGTGGGGAGGGGGAACACTGAAGCTTTCTTT CASSEVGRGNTEAFF
. . TRBJ2-1 TRBV29-1 TGCAGCGTAGAAGGCGGGGAATACAATGAGCAGTTCTTC CSVEGGEYNEQFF
. . TRBJ1-2 TRBV15 TGTGCCACCAGCAGAGATCGGTCTAACTATGGCTACACCTTC CATSRDRSNYGYTF
TRBD1 . TRBJ2-2 TRBV27 TGTGCCAGCAGTCGACAGGGGTTGGCCGGGGAGCTGTTTTTT CASSRQGLAGELFF
TRBD1 few TRBJ2-5 TRBV2 TGTGCCAGCCCGGGACAGGGGGCTTTGGGTACCCAGTACTTC CASPGQGALGTQYF
TRBD2 . TRBJ2-7 TRBV19 TGTGCCACTACGGGCGTAGCGGGGTACGAGCAGTACTTC CATTGVAGYEQYF
TRBD1 . TRBJ2-7 TRBV13 TGTGCCAGCAGTCAGAGAAAAGGACAGGGTATCGACGAGCAGTACTTC CASSQRKGQGIDEQYF
. . TRBJ2-1 TRBV5-1 TGCGCCAGCAGCTTGGCCGGGGTGGGGGGGCAGAATGAGCAGTTCTTC CASSLAGVGGQNEQFF
. . TRBJ1-2 TRBV5-4 TGTGCCAGCAGCTTGAACTCAGCCCCCTATGGCTACACCTTC CASSLNSAPYGYTF
. . TRBJ1-1 TRBV29-1 TGCAGCGTACGGGGCTCCTGGAACACTGAAGCTTTCTTT CSVRGSWNTEAFF
TRBD2 . TRBJ2-1 TRBV4-2 TGTGCCAGCAGCCAAGGGCTAGCGGGGGGTACCTCCTACAATGAGCAGTTCTTC CASSQGLAGGTSYNEQFF
TRBD2 once TRBJ2-5 TRBV5-1 TGCGCCAGCAGCCAGGGACTAGACCTAGGGGAGACCCAGTACTTC CASSQGLDLGETQYF
. . TRBJ2-7 TRBV6-6 TGTGCCAGCAGTTACCGGACAGAGATCTACGAGCAGTACTTC CASSYRTEIYEQYF
TRBD1 . TRBJ2-7 TRBV10-2 TGCGCCAGCAGTGAGTCGGAACAGGGGGTTACCGAGCAGTACTTC CASSESEQGVTEQYF
TRBD1 once TRBJ1-4 TRBV13 TGTGCCAGCAGCTCACGGACAGGAGGTGAAAAACTGTTTTTT CASSSRTGGEKLFF
. . TRBJ1-2 TRBV5-1 TGCGCCAGCAGCTTGGGAGGGGCAGGGCTGGGCTACACCTTC CASSLGGAGLGYTF
. . TRBJ1-1 TRBV19 TGTGCCAGTAGTATAAGGACGGGGAACACTGAAGCTTTCTTT CASSIRTGNTEAFF
. . TRBJ2-3 TRBV7-9 TGTGCCAGCAGCCGAGAAGGGTCCACAGATACGCAGTATTTT CASSREGSTDTQYF
. few TRBJ2-1 TRBV7-9 TGTGCCAGCAGGGAGATGGACCGTGGTGAGCAGTTCTTC CASREMDRGEQFF
. few TRBJ1-1 TRBV9 TGTGCCAGCAGCCGGGGGGGAGGGGCGGAGAACACTGAAGCTTTCTTT CASSRGGGAENTEAFF
TRBD1 . TRBJ1-2 TRBV29-1 TGCAGCGTTGAAGATCAGTCGAGGGGGCGGGGCTACACCTTC CSVEDQSRGRGYTF
. . TRBJ1-4 TRBV4-1 TGCGCCAGCAGCCAAGTACGAGGGGCTTCTAATGAAAAACTGTTTTTT CASSQVRGASNEKLFF
. medium-sized TRBJ1-2 TRBV5-1 TGCGCCAGCAGCTTTGGGTCTTACTATGGCTACACCTTC CASSFGSYYGYTF
. . TRBJ2-3 TRBV15 TGTGCCACCAGCCCGGGGCTCCTTAACACAGATACGCAGTATTTT CATSPGLLNTDTQYF
TRBD1 . TRBJ2-7 TRBV18 TGTGCCAGCTCATGGGACAGGGACTACGAGCAGTACTTC CASSWDRDYEQYF
TRBD1 once TRBJ1-2 TRBV14 TGTGCCAGCAGCCCTCCTGGACAGGGACGATATGGCTACACCTTC CASSPPGQGRYGYTF
. . TRBJ2-1 TRBV5-1 TGCGCCAGCAGCTTGTGGGGGGTAGGCGAGCAGTTCTTC CASSLWGVGEQFF
. . TRBJ1-4 TRBV2 TGTGCCAGCAACCGGGAGAGAAATGAAAAACTGTTTTTT CASNRERNEKLFF
. . TRBJ2-5 TRBV7-8 TGTGCCAGCAGCTTAGATGACCCGGAGACCCAGTACTTC CASSLDDPETQYF
. once TRBJ1-2 TRBV7-6 TGTGCCAGCAGCCCAGTAATAGGGCAGGGAGAATATGGCTACACCTTC CASSPVIGQGEYGYTF
TRBD1 . TRBJ2-5 TRBV14 TGTGCCAGCAGCCAAGATGCGGGGACAGGGGGCCTGATTGGAGAGACCCAGTACTTC CASSQDAGTGGLIGETQYF
. . TRBJ2-7 TRBV5-1 TGCGCCAGCGCCGGACAGCCCTACGAGCAGTACTTC CASAGQPYEQYF
. . TRBJ1-1 TRBV6-5 TGTGCCAGCAGGAGGAGTGGGAATACTGAAGCTTTCTTT CASRRSGNTEAFF
. . TRBJ1-5 TRBV4-2 TGTGCCAGCAGCCAAGATAGGGGGAACCAGCCCCAGCATTTT CASSQDRGNQPQHF
. . TRBJ2-3 TRBV2 TGTGCCAGCAGTGAAGTTACGCAGTATTTT CASSEVTQYF